The 18 T cell receptor beta chains reported below all come from one sample, sequenced in a study of T cell responses to AZD1222 COVID-19 vaccine. Assay: immunoSEQ multiplex PCR; the TCRdb copy retains only in-frame clones and omits some. The table shows about 160,000 clones, with roughly nine tenths occurring only once. The material sequenced was peripheral blood, taken 28 days after the second AZD1222 dose. The origin of the receptors is an adult who received the AZD1222 COVID-19 vaccine.

The chain joins TRBV2 to TRBJ1-1; 7 nucleotides agree with TRBD1. Germline V gene lookup returns CDR1 SNHLY and CDR2 FYNNEI. V was clipped by 7 bases and J by 11 bases; unmatched bases: 16. The CDR3 extends over 14 amino acids. The CDR3 region is CASMPQTGSSEAFF. The DNA for the CDR3 is TGTGCCAGCATGCCCCAGACAGGGTCGTCGGAGGCTTTCTTT.

The chain couples TRBV6-5 to TRBJ1-5; TRBD1 matches at 7 bases. Germline-derived CDR1 and CDR2 are MNHEY and SVGAGI. The CDR3 is 13 residues long. V was clipped by 10 bases and J by 7 bases; unmatched bases: 10. The DNA of the CDR3 is TGTGCCACCACTACAGGGGACGGCCAGCCCCAGCATTTT. Its translation is CATTTGDGQPQHF.

The rearrangement links TRBV3-1 (or the pseudogene TRBV3-2) to TRBJ2-3; TRBD2 matches 11 bases. V was clipped by 4 bases and J by 8 bases; unmatched bases: 8. The CDR3 extends over 15 amino acids. CDR1 is LGHDT, CDR2 YNNKEL, per germline (reference sequence). In DNA, the CDR3 is TGTGCCAGCAGCCCTGCTGGTAGCGGGGGGGTTACGCAGTATTTT. Translated, it gives CASSPAGSGGVTQYF.

This chain links TRBV20-1 with TRBJ1-2, with no clear D. Germline lookup yields CDR1 DFQATT and CDR2 SNEGSKA (reference sequence). Deletions cut 0 bases from V and 4 bases from J, with 3 bases between. The CDR3 length is 11 residues. For the CDR3, the DNA is TGCAGTGCTAGAGATGCCTATGGCTACACCTTC. Translation: CSARDAYGYTF.

The chain is built from TRBV2 and TRBJ1-1; no firm D call. The germline CDR1 and CDR2 sequences are SNHLY and FYNNEI. V was clipped by 6 bases and J by 0 bases, with 8 bases between them. CDR3 length equals 13 residues. The CDR3 DNA follows: TGTGCCAGCAGGAAGGGATTGAACACTGAAGCTTTCTTT. Its protein product is CASRKGLNTEAFF. The variable domain in full, with the rest retrieved from reference TRBV2 and TRBJ1-1, is EPEVTQTPSHQVTQMGQEVILRCVPISNHLYFYWYRQILGQKVEFLVSFYNNEISEKSEIFDDQFSVERPDGSNFTLKIRSTKLEDSAMYFCASRKGLNTEAFFGQGTRLTVV.

V usage is TRBV20-1 and J usage is TRBJ1-4; perhaps TRBD1 as D (6 bases). The CDR3 runs 14 residues. V lost 3 bases and J 7 bases, leaving 15 bases between the germline ends. Looked up from germline, CDR1 is DFQATT and CDR2 is SNEGSKA (reference sequence). Here the CDR3 DNA reads TGCAGTGCTAGTCAGGCAGGGGACACTGAAAAACTGTTTTTT. Translating gives CSASQAGDTEKLFF.

The rearrangement joins TRBV3-1 (or the pseudogene TRBV3-2) to TRBJ2-5; 8 bases map to TRBD2. CDR1 is LGHDT, CDR2 YNNKEL, per germline (reference sequence). J gave up 4 bases and V 4 bases, and 8 bases lay outside the gene matches. The CDR3 runs 15 residues. The CDR3 DNA follows: TGTGCCAGCAGCCCCCTTAGCGGGGTGGCAGAGACCCAGTACTTC. It codes for CASSPLSGVAETQYF.

The V and J genes are TRBV4-1 and TRBJ1-1; TRBD1 might be the D (5 bases). This CDR3 is built from 14 residues. The V and J ends lost 7 bases and 0 bases respectively, with 12 bases between them. Germline assignment: CDR1 MGHRA and CDR2 YSYEKL. The CDR3 coding sequence is TGCGCCAGCAAGGCAGGGCTTCTGAACACTGAAGCTTTCTTT. Its protein is CASKAGLLNTEAFF.

This rearrangement joins TRBV10-3 to TRBJ1-6; a possible D gene is TRBD1 (5 bases). Germline V gives CDR1 ENHRY, CDR2 SYGVKD. The CDR3 contains 13 residues. Trimming cost V 10 bases and J 14 bases, with 21 bases left between them. The CDR3 sequence is CATHGQGWRTLHF. CDR3 nucleotides: TGTGCCACCCACGGGCAGGGTTGGAGGACCCTCCACTTT.

The chain recombines TRBV6-5 with TRBJ1-5; the match to TRBD1 covers 12 bases. Germline CDR1 is MNHEY and CDR2 is SVGAGI. The ends lost 5 bases at V and 7 bases at J; junction bases unmatched: 6. The CDR3 is made up of 15 amino acids. The CDR3 DNA follows: TGTGCCAGCAGTCGGGACAGGGGGCGCGGGCAGCCCCAGCATTTT. Its protein product is CASSRDRGRGQPQHF.

This chain connects TRBV5-5 to TRBJ1-6; the D is unclear. CDR3 size: 16 residues. Trimming removed 0 bases at V and 5 bases at J, with 12 bases between. Per germline, CDR1 SGHKS and CDR2 YYEKEE (reference sequence). CDR3 region: CASSLAYMRNNSPLHF. CDR3 nucleotide sequence: TGTGCCAGCAGCTTGGCCTACATGAGGAATAATTCACCCCTCCACTTT.

Here the CDR3 DNA reads TGTGCCAGCAGCTTGAGGCCCAGGGAAAACGAGCAGTACTTC. Translating gives CASSLRPRENEQYF. The chain combines TRBV5-5 with TRBJ2-7, with D maybe TRBD1 (5 bases). The CDR3 length is 14 residues. Germline assignment: CDR1 SGHKS and CDR2 YYEKEE (reference sequence). Trimming removed 1 base from V and 5 bases from J, with 13 bases in between.

This clone was seen once. This sequence joins TRBV5-1 and TRBJ2-1, with TRBD2 matching over 9 bases. With 0 bases clipped from V and 8 bases from J, the junction kept 6 bases outside the gene matches. Germline V gives CDR1 SGHRS, CDR2 YFSETQ. This CDR3 has 15 amino acids. The DNA of the CDR3 is TGCGCCAGCAGCTTGGGTAATAGCGGGGGCGATGAGCAGTTCTTC. Protein sequence: CASSLGNSGGDEQFF.

In the case of this clone: Other nucleotide sequences from this sample produce the same CDR3. The chain couples TRBV30 to TRBJ1-4; a weak D match, TRBD1 (6 bases). The length of the CDR3 is 14 residues. Trimming removed 0 bases at V and 1 base at J, with 6 bases between. Looked up from germline, CDR1 is GTSNPN and CDR2 is SVGIG (reference sequence). The CDR3 here is CAWSVGGTNEKLFF. CDR3 coding DNA: TGTGCCTGGAGTGTAGGGGGAACTAATGAAAAACTGTTTTTT.

This clone occurred once. The rearrangement uses TRBV11-2 and TRBJ1-2; no clear D. V was cut by 1 base and J by 11 bases, with 11 bases left in between. The CDR3 totals 12 residues. CDR1 SGHAT and CDR2 FQNNGV come from the germline V gene. The CDR3 DNA sequence: TGTGCCAGCAGCTTAGGATCCGGAGCGTACACCTTC. Amino acids: CASSLGSGAYTF.

The sample holds one count of this clone. This chain links TRBV27 with TRBJ2-7; 8 bases fit TRBD1. The ends lost 7 bases at V and 4 bases at J; junction bases unmatched: 12. CDR3 length: 15 amino acids. Germline V gives CDR1 MNHEY, CDR2 SMNVEV (reference sequence). The CDR3 here is CASKAENRGAYEQYF. CDR3 DNA: TGTGCCAGCAAGGCTGAGAACAGGGGGGCGTACGAGCAGTACTTC.

This chain connects TRBV5-5 to TRBJ2-1; the D is unclear. Germline V gene data show CDR1 as SGHKS and CDR2 as YYEKEE (reference sequence). The CDR3 runs 16 residues. V lost 1 base, J lost 0 bases, and 11 bases lay in between. CDR3 sequence: CASSLHADYSYNEQFF. The CDR3 nucleotides are TGTGCCAGCAGCTTGCACGCCGATTACTCCTACAATGAGCAGTTCTTC.

The chain couples TRBV19 to TRBJ2-1; possibly TRBD1 or TRBD2 for D (5 bases each). The germline CDR1 and CDR2 sequences are LNHDA and SQIVND (reference sequence). The CDR3 has 17 amino acids. V was trimmed by 3 bases and J by 1 base, leaving 16 bases between them. The CDR3: CASSIRGGDWSYNEQFF. CDR3 DNA: TGTGCCAGTAGTATCCGTGGGGGTGATTGGTCCTACAATGAGCAGTTCTTC.